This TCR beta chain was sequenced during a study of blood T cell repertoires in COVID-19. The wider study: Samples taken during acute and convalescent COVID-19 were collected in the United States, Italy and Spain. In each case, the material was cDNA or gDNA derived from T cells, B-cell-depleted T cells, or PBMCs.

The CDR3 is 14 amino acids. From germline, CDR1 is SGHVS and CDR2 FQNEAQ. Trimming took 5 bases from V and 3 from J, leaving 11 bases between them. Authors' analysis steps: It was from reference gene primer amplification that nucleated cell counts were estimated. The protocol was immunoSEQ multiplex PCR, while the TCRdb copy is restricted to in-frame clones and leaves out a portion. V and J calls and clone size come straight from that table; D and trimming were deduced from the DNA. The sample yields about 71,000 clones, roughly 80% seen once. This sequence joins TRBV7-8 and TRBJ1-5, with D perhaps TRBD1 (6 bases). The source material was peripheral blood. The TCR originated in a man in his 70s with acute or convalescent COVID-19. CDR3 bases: TGTGCCAGCAGCCACGGACAGTACAATCAGCCCCAGCATTTT. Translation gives CASSHGQYNQPQHF.